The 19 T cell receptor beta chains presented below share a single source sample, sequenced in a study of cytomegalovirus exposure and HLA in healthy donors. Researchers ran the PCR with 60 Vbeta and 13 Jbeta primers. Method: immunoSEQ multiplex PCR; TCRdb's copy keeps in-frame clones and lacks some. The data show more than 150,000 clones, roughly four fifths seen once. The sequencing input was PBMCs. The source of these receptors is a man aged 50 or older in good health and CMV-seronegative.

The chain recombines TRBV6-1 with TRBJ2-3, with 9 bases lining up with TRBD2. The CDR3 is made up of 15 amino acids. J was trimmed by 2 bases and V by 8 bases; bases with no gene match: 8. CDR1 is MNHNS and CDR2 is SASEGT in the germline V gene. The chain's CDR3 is CASQEGGLATDTQYF. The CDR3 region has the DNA TGTGCCAGCCAAGAGGGGGGACTAGCCACAGATACGCAGTATTTT.

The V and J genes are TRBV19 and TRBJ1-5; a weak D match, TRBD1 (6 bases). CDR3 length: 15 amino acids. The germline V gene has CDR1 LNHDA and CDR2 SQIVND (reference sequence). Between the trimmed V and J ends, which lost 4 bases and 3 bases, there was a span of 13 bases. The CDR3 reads CASSTSGQFNQPQHF. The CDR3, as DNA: TGTGCCAGTAGTACATCTGGACAGTTCAATCAGCCCCAGCATTTT.

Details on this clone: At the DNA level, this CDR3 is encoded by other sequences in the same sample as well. The CDR3 nucleotides are TGTGCCAGCAGCTTACTAGGGCAGGGATCGAGCTCCTACGAGCAGTACTTC. It translates to CASSLLGQGSSSYEQYF. The chain combines TRBV7-2 with TRBJ2-7; TRBD1 might be the D (5 bases). Germline V gene lookup returns CDR1 SGHTA and CDR2 FQGNSA. CDR3 size: 17 residues. Trimming pared 2 bases from V and 0 bases from J, leaving 17 bases between.

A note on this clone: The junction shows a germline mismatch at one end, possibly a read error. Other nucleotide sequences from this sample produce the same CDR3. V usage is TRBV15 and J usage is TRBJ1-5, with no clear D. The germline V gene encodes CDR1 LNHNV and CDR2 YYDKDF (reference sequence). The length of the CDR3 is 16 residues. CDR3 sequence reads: CATSRGGRLSNQPQHF. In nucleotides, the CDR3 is TGCGCCACCAGCAGAGGCGGCAGACTGTCTAATCAGCCCCAGCATTTT.

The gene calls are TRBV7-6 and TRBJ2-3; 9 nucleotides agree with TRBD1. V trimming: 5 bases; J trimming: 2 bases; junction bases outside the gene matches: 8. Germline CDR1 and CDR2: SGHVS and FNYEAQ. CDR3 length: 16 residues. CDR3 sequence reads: CASSPQGTGHTDTQYF. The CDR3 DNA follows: TGTGCCAGCAGCCCCCAAGGGACAGGGCACACAGATACGCAGTATTTT.

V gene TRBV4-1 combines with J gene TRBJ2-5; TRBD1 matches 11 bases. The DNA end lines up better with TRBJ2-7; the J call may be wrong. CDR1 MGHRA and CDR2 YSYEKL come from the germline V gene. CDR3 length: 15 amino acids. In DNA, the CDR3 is TGCGCCAGCAGCCTACCGGGACAGGGGGTCAACGAGCAGTACTTC. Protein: CASSLPGQGVNEQYF.

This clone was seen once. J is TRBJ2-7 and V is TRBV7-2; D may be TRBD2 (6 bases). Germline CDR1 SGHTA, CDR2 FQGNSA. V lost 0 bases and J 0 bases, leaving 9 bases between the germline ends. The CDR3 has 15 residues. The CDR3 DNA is TGTGCCAGCAGCTTAGCGGGGGGAACCTCCTACGAGCAGTACTTC. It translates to CASSLAGGTSYEQYF.

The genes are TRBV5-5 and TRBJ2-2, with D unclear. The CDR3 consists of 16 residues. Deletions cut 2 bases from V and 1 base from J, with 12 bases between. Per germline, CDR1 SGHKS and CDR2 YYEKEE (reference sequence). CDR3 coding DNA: TGTGCCAGCAGCTTTAGGCGGCAGCAGAACACCGGGGAGCTGTTTTTT. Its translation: CASSFRRQQNTGELFF.

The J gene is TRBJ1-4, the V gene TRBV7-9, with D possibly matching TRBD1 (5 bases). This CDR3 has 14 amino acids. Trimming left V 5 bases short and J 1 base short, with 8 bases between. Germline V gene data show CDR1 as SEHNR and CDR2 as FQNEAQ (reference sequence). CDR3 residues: CASSRQITNEKLFF. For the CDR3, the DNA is TGTGCCAGCAGCCGACAGATAACTAATGAAAAACTGTTTTTT.

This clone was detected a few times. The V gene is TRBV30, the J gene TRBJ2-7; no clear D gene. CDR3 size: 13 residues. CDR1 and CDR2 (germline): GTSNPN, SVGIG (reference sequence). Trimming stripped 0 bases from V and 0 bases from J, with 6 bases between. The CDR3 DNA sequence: TGTGCCTGGAGTGTACAAAGCTCCTACGAGCAGTACTTC. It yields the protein CAWSVQSSYEQYF.

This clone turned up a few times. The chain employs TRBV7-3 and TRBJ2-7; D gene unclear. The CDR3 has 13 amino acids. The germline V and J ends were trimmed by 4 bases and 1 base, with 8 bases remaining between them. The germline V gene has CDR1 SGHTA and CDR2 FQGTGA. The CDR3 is CASSSGGSYEQYF. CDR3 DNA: TGTGCCAGCAGCTCGGGTGGATCCTACGAGCAGTACTTC. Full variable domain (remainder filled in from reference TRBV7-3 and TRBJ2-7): GAGVSQTPSNKVTEKGKYVELRCDPISGHTALYWYRQSLGQGPEFLIYFQGTGAADDSGLPNDRFFAVRPEGSVSTLKIQRTERGDSAVYLCASSSGGSYEQYFGPGTRLTVT.

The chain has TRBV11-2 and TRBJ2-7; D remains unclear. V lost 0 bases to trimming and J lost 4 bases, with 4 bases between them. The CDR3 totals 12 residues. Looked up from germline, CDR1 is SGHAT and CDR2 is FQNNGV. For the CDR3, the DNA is TGTGCCAGCAGCTTAGATCAATACGAGCAGTACTTC. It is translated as CASSLDQYEQYF.

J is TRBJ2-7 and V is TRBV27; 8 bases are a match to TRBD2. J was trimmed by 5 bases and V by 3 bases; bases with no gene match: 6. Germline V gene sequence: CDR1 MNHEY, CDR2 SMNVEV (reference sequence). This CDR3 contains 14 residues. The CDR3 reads CASSLLAGPNEQYF. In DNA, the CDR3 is TGTGCCAGCAGTTTGCTAGCGGGCCCCAACGAGCAGTACTTC.

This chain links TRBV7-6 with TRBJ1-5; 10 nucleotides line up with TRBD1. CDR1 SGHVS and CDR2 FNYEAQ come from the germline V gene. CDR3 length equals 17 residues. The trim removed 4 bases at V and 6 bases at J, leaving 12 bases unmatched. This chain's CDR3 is CASSSDRGPIGSQPQHF. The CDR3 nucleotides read TGTGCCAGCAGCTCCGACAGGGGGCCGATTGGGAGTCAGCCCCAGCATTTT.

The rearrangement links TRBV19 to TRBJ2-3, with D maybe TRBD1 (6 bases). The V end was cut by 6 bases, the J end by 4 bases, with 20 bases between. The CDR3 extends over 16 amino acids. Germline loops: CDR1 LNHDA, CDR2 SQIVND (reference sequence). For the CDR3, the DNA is TGTGCCAGTAGCCCGAAACAGGGTCGGTTTGCAGATACGCAGTATTTT. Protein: CASSPKQGRFADTQYF.

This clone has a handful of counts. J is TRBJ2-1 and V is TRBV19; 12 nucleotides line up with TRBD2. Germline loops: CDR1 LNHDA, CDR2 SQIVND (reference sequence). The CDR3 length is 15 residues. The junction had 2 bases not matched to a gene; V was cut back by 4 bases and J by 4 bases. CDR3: CASSRTSGEYNEQFF. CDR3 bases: TGTGCCAGTAGTAGGACTAGCGGGGAATACAATGAGCAGTTCTTC.

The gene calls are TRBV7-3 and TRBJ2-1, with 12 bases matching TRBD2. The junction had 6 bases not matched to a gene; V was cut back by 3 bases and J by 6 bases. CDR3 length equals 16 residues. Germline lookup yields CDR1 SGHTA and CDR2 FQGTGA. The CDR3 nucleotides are TGTGCCAGCAGCTTCCACGGACTAGCGGGACGCAATGAGCAGTTCTTC. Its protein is CASSFHGLAGRNEQFF.

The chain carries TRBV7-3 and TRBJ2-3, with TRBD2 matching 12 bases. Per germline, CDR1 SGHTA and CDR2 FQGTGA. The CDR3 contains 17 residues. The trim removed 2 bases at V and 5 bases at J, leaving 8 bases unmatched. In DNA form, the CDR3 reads TGTGCCAGCAGCTTACAGCCTAGCGGGAGGGCCCAAGATACGCAGTATTTT. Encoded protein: CASSLQPSGRAQDTQYF.

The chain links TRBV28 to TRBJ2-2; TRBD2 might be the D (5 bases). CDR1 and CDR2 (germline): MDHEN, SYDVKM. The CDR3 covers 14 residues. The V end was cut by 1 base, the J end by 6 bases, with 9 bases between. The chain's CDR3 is CASSLYRDAGELFF. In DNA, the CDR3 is TGTGCCAGCAGTTTATACCGGGATGCCGGGGAGCTGTTTTTT.